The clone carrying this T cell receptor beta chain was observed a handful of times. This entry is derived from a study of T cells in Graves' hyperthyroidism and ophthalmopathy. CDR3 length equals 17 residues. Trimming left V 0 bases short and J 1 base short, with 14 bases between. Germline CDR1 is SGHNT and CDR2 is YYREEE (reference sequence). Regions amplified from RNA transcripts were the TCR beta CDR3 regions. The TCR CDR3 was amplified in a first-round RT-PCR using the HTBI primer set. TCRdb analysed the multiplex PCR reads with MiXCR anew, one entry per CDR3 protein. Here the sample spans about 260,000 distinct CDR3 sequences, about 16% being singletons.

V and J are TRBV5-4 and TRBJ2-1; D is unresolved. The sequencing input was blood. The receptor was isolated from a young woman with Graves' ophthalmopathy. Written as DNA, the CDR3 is TGTGCCAGCAGCTTGGGGCGGATCGACTTTTCCTACAATGAGCAGTTCTTC. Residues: CASSLGRIDFSYNEQFF. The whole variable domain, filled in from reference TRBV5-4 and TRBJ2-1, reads ETGVTQSPTHLIKTRGQQVTLRCSSQSGHNTVSWYQQALGQGPQFIFQYYREEENGRGNFPPRFSGLQFPNYSSELNVNALELDDSALYLCASSLGRIDFSYNEQFFGPGTRLTVL.